One and the same sample provided the 18 T cell receptor beta chains below, sequenced in a study of shared T cell receptors in the human thymus. Sequencing used immunoSEQ multiplex PCR; TCRdb keeps in-frame clones, though not all of them. The sample shows hundreds of thousands of clones, 75% to 90% of them seen only once. These same data were also listed under a study on human thymus T cells.

Sequenced sample: thymocytes. The receptor set was obtained from a girl younger than two with a congenital heart defect.

This clone was observed a single time. The J gene is TRBJ1-1, the V gene TRBV4-1, with a tentative D call TRBD1 (5 bases). Trimming removed 0 bases from V and 0 bases from J, with 8 bases in between. The length of the CDR3 is 15 residues. The germline CDR1 and CDR2 sequences are MGHRA and YSYEKL. The CDR3: CASSQDKDMNTEAFF. For the CDR3, the DNA is TGCGCCAGCAGCCAAGATAAGGACATGAACACTGAAGCTTTCTTT.

The genes are TRBV10-1 and TRBJ1-1; D may be TRBD1 (5 bases). Trimming cost V 5 bases and J 7 bases, with 14 bases left between them. Germline CDR1 is WNHNN and CDR2 is SYGVQD (reference sequence). The CDR3 consists of 13 residues. The CDR3 spells CASSLRAGGEAFF. In DNA, the CDR3 is TGCGCCAGCAGTCTCAGGGCGGGAGGTGAAGCTTTCTTT.

In its sample, this clone was seen once. The V gene is TRBV28, the J gene TRBJ1-2; D perhaps matches TRBD1 (5 bases). The germline gives CDR1 MDHEN, CDR2 SYDVKM. The CDR3 loop spans 19 amino acids. V was pared by 8 bases and J by 0 bases, with 28 bases between. CDR3 nucleotides: TGTGCCAGCCGCTCATTTGGGGCGGCCAGGCTACAAGCTAACTATGGCTACACCTTC. Amino acid sequence: CASRSFGAARLQANYGYTF.

The chain joins TRBV27 to TRBJ1-4; possible D gene TRBD1, 5 bases. This CDR3 contains 15 residues. Germline V lookup: CDR1 MNHEY, CDR2 SMNVEV (reference sequence). Between the trimmed V and J ends, which lost 5 bases and 4 bases, there was a span of 14 bases. CDR3 protein: CASSRATVGNEKLFF. CDR3 in DNA: TGTGCCAGCAGTAGGGCGACAGTTGGTAATGAAAAACTGTTTTTT.

The V and J genes are TRBV19 and TRBJ1-5, with TRBD1 identical over 9 bases. The germline V gene has CDR1 LNHDA and CDR2 SQIVND (reference sequence). V lost 10 bases to trimming and J lost 6 bases; unmatched junction nucleotides: 19. This CDR3 is 17 amino acids long. This CDR3 is CATHSPYPGQGRQPQHF. DNA for the CDR3: TGTGCCACCCACTCCCCTTACCCGGGACAGGGTCGTCAGCCCCAGCATTTT.

V gene TRBV10-2 combines with J gene TRBJ2-1; the match to TRBD2 covers 7 bases. CDR3 size: 14 residues. V shed 8 bases and J 0 bases; nucleotides not matched to a gene: 4. Germline V lookup: CDR1 WSHSY, CDR2 SAAADI. The CDR3 sequence is CASGAGDSYNEQFF. The CDR3 nucleotides read TGCGCCAGCGGGGCGGGGGACTCCTACAATGAGCAGTTCTTC.

The chain carries TRBV13 and TRBJ1-1; D gene uncertain. Germline V gene sequence: CDR1 PRHDT, CDR2 FYEKMQ (reference sequence). Trimming removed 6 bases from V and 8 bases from J, with 13 bases in between. This CDR3 comprises 12 residues. The CDR3 bases are TGTGCCAGCAGATCGCTGGCAGCGGAAGCTTTCTTT. The encoded protein is CASRSLAAEAFF.

The rearrangement links TRBV7-9 to TRBJ1-1; D might be TRBD1 (6 bases). This CDR3 is 12 amino acids long. V shed 4 bases and J shed 10 bases, with 13 bases lying between them. In germline, CDR1 is SEHNR, CDR2 FQNEAQ (reference sequence). CDR3 sequence reads: CASSYTGKRAFF. CDR3 in DNA: TGTGCCAGCAGCTATACAGGGAAAAGAGCTTTCTTT.

V usage is TRBV18 and J usage is TRBJ2-5, with 7 bases identical to TRBD1. Trimming cost V 3 bases and J 0 bases; bases outside gene matches: 7. CDR1 KGHSH and CDR2 LQKENI come from the germline V gene. This CDR3 has 16 amino acids. The CDR3 DNA is TGTGCCAGCTCACCTCCGGGACAGAGGTACCAAGAGACCCAGTACTTC. It encodes CASSPPGQRYQETQYF.

This rearrangement joins TRBV28 to TRBJ1-1; 7 nucleotides match TRBD1. The V segment lost 4 bases and the J segment 2 bases; nucleotides outside the gene matches: 7. The CDR3 length is 15 residues. CDR1 and CDR2 (germline): MDHEN, SYDVKM. DNA for the CDR3: TGTGCCAGCAGTTGCGGGACAGATAATAACACTGAAGCTTTCTTT. This encodes CASSCGTDNNTEAFF. The entire variable domain, with the rest obtained from reference TRBV28 and TRBJ1-1, is as follows: DVKVTQSSRYLVKRTGEKVFLECVQDMDHENMFWYRQDPGLGLRLIYFSYDVKMKEKGDIPEGYSVSREKKERFSLILESASTNQTSMYLCASSCGTDNNTEAFFGQGTRLTVV.

The J gene is TRBJ1-4, the V gene TRBV15, with D possibly TRBD1 on 5 matching bases. V lost 5 bases and J lost 4, with 14 bases in between. Germline V gives CDR1 LNHNV, CDR2 YYDKDF (reference sequence). The CDR3 spans 15 residues. The CDR3 DNA reads TGTGCCACCAGCCCTACTGCAGGGTTTAATGAAAAACTGTTTTTT. It encodes CATSPTAGFNEKLFF.

This clone occurred once. The rearrangement uses TRBV10-3 and TRBJ2-7; no firm D call. This CDR3 spans 13 amino acids. Germline assignment: CDR1 ENHRY and CDR2 SYGVKD. Trimming cost V 2 bases and J 4 bases, with 9 bases left between them. The CDR3 here is CAISEPPFYEQYF. The CDR3 DNA follows: TGTGCCATCAGTGAGCCTCCGTTTTACGAGCAGTACTTC.

The chain is built from TRBV5-1 and TRBJ2-1; unclear D gene. The CDR3 contains 15 residues. With 1 base removed from V and 6 bases from J, the gap between germline ends came to 14 bases. Germline V gene lookup returns CDR1 SGHRS and CDR2 YFSETQ. The CDR3 DNA sequence: TGCGCCAGCAGCTTGCACCCAGATCACGCCAATGAGCAGTTCTTC. As protein: CASSLHPDHANEQFF.

The genes are TRBV29-1 and TRBJ2-3; 8 nucleotides align to TRBD1. Germline V CDR1 and CDR2: SQVTM, ANQGSEA. The CDR3 loop spans 13 amino acids. Trimming at V came to 8 bases and at J to 1 base, leaving 5 bases not matched to a gene. CDR3 nucleotide sequence: TGCAGCCTGTGGGGACAGGGCACAGATACGCAGTATTTT. Amino acids: CSLWGQGTDTQYF.

V usage is TRBV10-1 and J usage is TRBJ2-4; D uncertain. This CDR3 contains 13 residues. Germline V CDR1 and CDR2: WNHNN, SYGVQD (reference sequence). V lost 2 bases and J lost 5, with 7 bases in between. CDR3: CASSESIQNIQYF. The CDR3 DNA is TGCGCCAGCAGTGAGAGCATACAAAACATTCAGTACTTC.

The CDR3 sequence is CASSFWAGESSYEQYF. The CDR3 nucleotides are TGTGCCAGCAGTTTCTGGGCCGGGGAAAGCTCCTACGAGCAGTACTTC. The chain recombines TRBV28 with TRBJ2-7; possibly TRBD2 for D (5 bases). Germline V CDR1 and CDR2: MDHEN, SYDVKM. CDR3 length equals 16 residues. The V gene lost 3 bases and the J gene lost 0 bases, with 15 bases spanning the gap.

The rearrangement uses TRBV4-3 and TRBJ2-3; 11 bases agree with TRBD2. The CDR3 contains 18 residues. J was trimmed by 4 bases and V by 0 bases; bases with no gene match: 9. The germline CDR1 and CDR2 sequences are LGHNA and YSLEER. The CDR3 reads CASSQDFPSGGPPDTQYF. For the CDR3, the DNA is TGCGCCAGCAGCCAAGATTTCCCTAGCGGGGGGCCCCCAGATACGCAGTATTTT.

Worth noting for this clone: Other nucleotide sequences from this sample produce the same CDR3. The chain is built from TRBV4-3 and TRBJ1-1, with a tentative D call TRBD1 (5 bases). The V and J ends lost 3 bases and 1 base respectively, with 9 bases between them. CDR3 length: 14 amino acids. Germline CDR1 reads LGHNA; CDR2 reads YSLEER. CDR3 sequence: CASSQETGNTEAFF. CDR3 coding DNA: TGCGCCAGCAGCCAGGAAACAGGGAACACTGAAGCTTTCTTT.